One sample yielded the 16 T cell receptor beta chains listed below, sequenced in a study of T cell changes during pregnancy in multiple sclerosis. Repertoires were generated with immunoSEQ multiplex PCR, while TCRdb's copy carries only in-frame clones and drops some. This table has 55,000 to 70,000 clones, 80% to 90% appearing once. This specimen consisted of peripheral blood, obtained in the first trimester of pregnancy. The receptors originated from a female donor with multiple sclerosis, enrolled in a pregnancy study.

The CDR3 sequence: CASSMKQGDGTEAFF. Written as DNA, the CDR3 is TGTGCCAGTAGTATGAAGCAGGGCGACGGCACTGAAGCTTTCTTT. The chain couples TRBV19 to TRBJ1-1; D is perhaps TRBD1 (5 bases). Germline V CDR1 and CDR2: LNHDA, SQIVND (reference sequence). The CDR3 is made up of 15 amino acids. Trimming shortened V by 3 bases and J by 4 bases, and 15 bases separated the two germline ends.

V usage is TRBV4-3 and J usage is TRBJ1-5; D is unresolved. The CDR3 covers 16 residues. V was shortened by 0 bases and J by 0 bases, with 9 bases between the two germline ends. Germline CDR1 and CDR2: LGHNA and YSLEER. CDR3 nucleotide sequence: TGCGCCAGCAGCCAAGAAGGAGGGCCTAGCAATCAGCCCCAGCATTTT. Translation gives CASSQEGGPSNQPQHF.

V gene TRBV25-1 combines with J gene TRBJ2-1; tentative D call: TRBD1 (5 bases). CDR3 length: 18 amino acids. Germline V gives CDR1 MGHDK, CDR2 SYGVNS. Trimming left V 3 bases short and J 5 bases short, with 23 bases between. CDR3 in amino acids: CASSDHRQLGVDHNEQFF. CDR3 nucleotide sequence: TGTGCCAGCAGTGACCATCGACAGTTGGGTGTTGACCACAATGAGCAGTTCTTC.

The J gene is TRBJ2-5, the V gene TRBV4-1; 8 bases fit TRBD1. Germline V gene data show CDR1 as MGHRA and CDR2 as YSYEKL. CDR3 length: 16 amino acids. J gave up 4 bases and V 0 bases, and 7 bases lay outside the gene matches. CDR3 region: CASSQDNARGRETQYF. The CDR3 DNA follows: TGCGCCAGCAGCCAAGATAACGCCAGGGGGCGAGAGACCCAGTACTTC.

This chain connects TRBV11-2 to TRBJ1-2; possible D gene TRBD1, 6 bases. Looked up from germline, CDR1 is SGHAT and CDR2 is FQNNGV. This CDR3 spans 15 amino acids. V was cut by 4 bases and J by 1 base, with 13 bases left in between. The CDR3 loop reads CASSSRTANNYGYTF. In nucleotides, the CDR3 is TGTGCCAGCAGCTCCAGGACAGCCAATAACTATGGCTACACCTTC.

The rearrangement joins TRBV6-1 to TRBJ2-3, with D tentatively TRBD1 (6 bases). This CDR3 contains 16 residues. Trimming took off 1 base at V and 4 bases at J, with 15 bases between the two ends. The germline V gene encodes CDR1 MNHNS and CDR2 SASEGT. CDR3 protein: CASSEEGGKGADTQYF. The CDR3 nucleotides are TGTGCCAGCAGTGAAGAGGGCGGAAAGGGGGCAGATACGCAGTATTTT.

This chain connects TRBV11-2 to TRBJ2-2; 9 positions match TRBD1. Germline V gives CDR1 SGHAT, CDR2 FQNNGV. Trimming cost V 5 bases and J 3 bases; bases outside gene matches: 4. CDR3 length: 15 residues. DNA of the CDR3: TGTGCCAGCAGCAAGACAGGGGGAGACACCGGGGAGCTGTTTTTT. It specifies CASSKTGGDTGELFF.

V usage is TRBV5-4 and J usage is TRBJ1-2, with 7 bases fitting TRBD1. Unmatched junction bases numbered 8, after V lost 4 bases and J lost 5 bases. The CDR3 totals 14 residues. From germline, CDR1 is SGHNT and CDR2 YYREEE (reference sequence). This CDR3 reads CASSGAGTEYGYTF. The CDR3 DNA sequence: TGTGCCAGCAGCGGTGCCGGGACAGAATATGGCTACACCTTC. Full variable domain (remainder filled in from reference TRBV5-4 and TRBJ1-2): ETGVTQSPTHLIKTRGQQVTLRCSSQSGHNTVSWYQQALGQGPQFIFQYYREEENGRGNFPPRFSGLQFPNYSSELNVNALELDDSALYLCASSGAGTEYGYTFGSGTRLTVV.

The CDR3 protein is CASSLEAAGVQETQYF. CDR3 coding DNA: TGTGCCAGCAGCTTAGAGGCCGCGGGGGTCCAAGAGACCCAGTACTTC. The gene calls are TRBV7-8 and TRBJ2-5; 7 bases are shared with TRBD2. The CDR3 totals 16 residues. V lost 1 base to trimming and J lost 1 base; unmatched junction nucleotides: 6. Germline V gene lookup returns CDR1 SGHVS and CDR2 FQNEAQ.

J is TRBJ2-7 and V is TRBV25-1, with D possibly TRBD2 on 5 matching bases. V lost 2 bases and J 5 bases, leaving 13 bases between the germline ends. CDR1 is MGHDK and CDR2 is SYGVNS in the germline V gene. The CDR3 runs 14 residues. The CDR3 loop is CASSEIERVNEQYF. CDR3 DNA: TGTGCCAGCAGTGAAATTGAGAGGGTTAACGAGCAGTACTTC.

This sequence joins TRBV10-3 and TRBJ2-3; D is unresolved. CDR1 is ENHRY, CDR2 SYGVKD, per germline. The CDR3 consists of 14 residues. Trimming stripped 3 bases from V and 4 bases from J, with 11 bases between. Here the CDR3 reads CAISDRQVADTQYF. The CDR3 nucleotides are TGTGCCATCAGTGATCGGCAGGTGGCAGATACGCAGTATTTT.

The rearrangement links TRBV7-9 to TRBJ2-5, with TRBD2 matching 11 bases. Germline CDR1 SEHNR, CDR2 FQNEAQ (reference sequence). CDR3 length equals 17 residues. Trimming cost V 6 bases and J 2 bases; bases outside gene matches: 11. The CDR3 loop reads CASRGSGTSGTQETQYF. CDR3 sequence (DNA): TGTGCCAGCAGAGGTAGTGGGACTAGCGGCACACAAGAGACCCAGTACTTC.

The J gene is TRBJ2-3, the V gene TRBV5-1; 10 positions match TRBD2. V shed 3 bases, J shed 2 bases, and the junction held 3 bases outside the gene matches. In germline, CDR1 is SGHRS, CDR2 YFSETQ. This CDR3 is 15 amino acids long. The CDR3 DNA is TGCGCCAGCAGCTATAGCGGGGGGTTCACAGATACGCAGTATTTT. Amino acid sequence: CASSYSGGFTDTQYF.

V gene TRBV4-2 combines with J gene TRBJ2-3; 7 bases align to TRBD2. V gave up 3 bases and J gave up 1 base; unmatched junction bases: 7. The CDR3 has 16 amino acids. Germline assignment: CDR1 LGHNA and CDR2 YNFKEQ. In DNA, the CDR3 is TGTGCCAGCAGCCACGGGACTATGGGCCGCACAGATACGCAGTATTTT. Translated: CASSHGTMGRTDTQYF.

This chain uses TRBV10-1 with TRBJ1-5; no clear D gene. The CDR3 is 13 amino acids. Trimming pared 10 bases from V and 3 bases from J, leaving 13 bases between. Looked up from germline, CDR1 is WNHNN and CDR2 is SYGVQD (reference sequence). The CDR3 loop is CATTPGINQPQHF. The CDR3 DNA reads TGCGCCACCACTCCGGGAATCAATCAGCCCCAGCATTTT.

The chain joins TRBV7-2 to TRBJ2-7; a weak D match, TRBD1 (6 bases). CDR3 length: 14 residues. Germline V lookup: CDR1 SGHTA, CDR2 FQGNSA. V was shortened by 5 bases and J by 1 base, with 12 bases between the two germline ends. CDR3 loop: CASSRQDLSYEQYF. DNA of the CDR3: TGTGCCAGCAGCCGACAGGATCTATCCTACGAGCAGTACTTC.